The clone carrying this TCR beta chain has just a few counts. Its specificity is unknown. At the time of sampling, donors were nominally healthy, though unrecorded immune exposures were likely. These data come from a study of cytomegalovirus exposure and HLA in healthy donors. On the study more broadly: Early released data had tens of millions of unique TCRs, all coming from HLA-typed donors. General study findings and limits: Accurate prediction of HLA-A and HLA-B alleles (for most subjects) was reportedly achieved from TCR beta sequences. Most TCR beta V segments were productive about 87% or about 30% of the time in an earlier analysis.

Germline-derived CDR1 and CDR2 are SGHRS and YFSETQ. CDR3 size: 15 residues. V lost 4 bases and J lost 0, with 13 bases in between. The primer mix had 60 Vbeta and 13 Jbeta primers. TCRdb's copy holds only in-frame clones and misses some; the assay was immunoSEQ multiplex PCR. The sample has 160,000 or so clones; 65% to 80% are singletons. The sequence was obtained from a woman in her forties in good health and CMV-seronegative. Specimen: PBMCs. The rearrangement uses TRBV5-1 and TRBJ1-1; D gene ambiguous. CDR3 nucleotides: TGCGCCAGCAGCGTGGGCCAGGTGTTGAACACTGAAGCTTTCTTT. Protein: CASSVGQVLNTEAFF.